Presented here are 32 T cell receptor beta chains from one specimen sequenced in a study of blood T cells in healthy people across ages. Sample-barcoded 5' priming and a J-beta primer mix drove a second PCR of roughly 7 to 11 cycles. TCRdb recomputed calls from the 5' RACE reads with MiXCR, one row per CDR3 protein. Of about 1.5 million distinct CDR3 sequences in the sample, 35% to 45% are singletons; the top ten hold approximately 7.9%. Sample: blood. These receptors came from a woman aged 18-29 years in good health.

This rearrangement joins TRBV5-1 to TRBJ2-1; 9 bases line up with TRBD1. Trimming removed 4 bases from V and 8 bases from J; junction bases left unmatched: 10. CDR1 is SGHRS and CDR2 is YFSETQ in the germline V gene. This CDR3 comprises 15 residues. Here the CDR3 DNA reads TGCGCCAGCAGCCGAGGGGACAGGGTAGGGTATGAGCAGTTCTTC. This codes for CASSRGDRVGYEQFF.

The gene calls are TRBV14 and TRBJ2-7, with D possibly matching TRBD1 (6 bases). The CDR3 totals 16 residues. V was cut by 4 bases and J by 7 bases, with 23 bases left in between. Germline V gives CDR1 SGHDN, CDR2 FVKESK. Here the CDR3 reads CASSLVGGRWNDEQYF. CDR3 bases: TGTGCCAGCAGCCTCGTAGGGGGACGGTGGAATGATGAGCAGTACTTC.

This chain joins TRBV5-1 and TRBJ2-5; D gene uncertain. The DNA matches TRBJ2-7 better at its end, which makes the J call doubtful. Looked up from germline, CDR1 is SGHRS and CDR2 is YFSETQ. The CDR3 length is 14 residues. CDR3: CASSPLDGTYEQYF. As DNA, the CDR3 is TGCGCCAGCAGCCCGCTGGACGGCACATACGAGCAGTACTTC.

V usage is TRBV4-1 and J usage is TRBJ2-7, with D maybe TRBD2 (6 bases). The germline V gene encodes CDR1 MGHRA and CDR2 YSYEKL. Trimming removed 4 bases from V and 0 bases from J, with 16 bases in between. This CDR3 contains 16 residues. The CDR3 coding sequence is TGCGCCAGCAGCCCTAAGATGGGGGGAGCCTCCTACGAGCAGTACTTC. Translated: CASSPKMGGASYEQYF.

The CDR3 here is CAWDHGLVAEQYF. The CDR3 coding sequence is TGTGCCTGGGATCACGGACTAGTCGCCGAGCAGTACTTC. The J gene is TRBJ2-7, the V gene TRBV30; 7 bases are shared with TRBD2. Germline lookup yields CDR1 GTSNPN and CDR2 SVGIG (reference sequence). V trimming: 5 bases; J trimming: 6 bases; junction bases outside the gene matches: 10. The CDR3 is 13 residues long.

The CDR3 DNA sequence: TGTGCCAGTACCGCGACGGACGTGGGGGGATTTTCACCCCTCCACTTT. Translated, it gives CASTATDVGGFSPLHF. The chain uses TRBV5-6 and TRBJ1-6, with D perhaps matching TRBD1 (5 bases). Germline lookup yields CDR1 SGHDT and CDR2 YYEEEE. The CDR3 sequence is 16 residues long. Trimming took off 8 bases at V and 9 bases at J, with 24 bases between the two ends.

The DNA of the CDR3 is TGTGCCACCAGCACCGCTGGGGCGTTGGGCAATGAGCAGTTCTTC. This encodes CATSTAGALGNEQFF. The chain links TRBV15 to TRBJ2-1; possibly TRBD1 for D (5 bases). Germline V lookup: CDR1 LNHNV, CDR2 YYDKDF (reference sequence). This CDR3 contains 15 residues. V lost 4 bases to trimming and J lost 6 bases, with 16 bases between them. Variable domain in full (rest from reference TRBV15 and TRBJ2-1): DAMVIQNPRYQVTQFGKPVTLSCSQTLNHNVMYWYQQKSSQAPKLLFHYYDKDFNNEADTPDNFQSRRPNTSFCFLDIRSPGLGDTAMYLCATSTAGALGNEQFFGPGTRLTVL.

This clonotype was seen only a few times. CDR3 nucleotides: TGCAGTGCTAGAGACAATGAGGGAGGCCCCTACAATGAGCAGTTCTTC. Translated: CSARDNEGGPYNEQFF. The rearrangement uses TRBV20-1 and TRBJ2-1; D possibly corresponds to TRBD2 (6 bases). Trimming shortened V by 0 bases and J by 2 bases, and 14 bases separated the two germline ends. Germline CDR1 reads DFQATT; CDR2 reads SNEGSKA (reference sequence). The CDR3 is 16 residues long.

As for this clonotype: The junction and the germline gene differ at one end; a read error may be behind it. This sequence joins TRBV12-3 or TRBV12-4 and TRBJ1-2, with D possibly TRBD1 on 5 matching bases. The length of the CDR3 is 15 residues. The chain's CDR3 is CVSSPGRGFYYGYTF. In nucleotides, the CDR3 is TGTGTCAGCAGCCCAGGACGGGGGTTTTACTATGGCTACACCTTC.

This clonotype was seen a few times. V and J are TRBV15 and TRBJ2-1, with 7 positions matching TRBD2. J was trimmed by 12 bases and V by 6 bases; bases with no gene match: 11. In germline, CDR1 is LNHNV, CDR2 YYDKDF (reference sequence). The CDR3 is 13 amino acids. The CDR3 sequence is CATRASGQLVQFF. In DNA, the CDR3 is TGTGCCACCAGGGCTAGCGGTCAACTAGTGCAGTTCTTC. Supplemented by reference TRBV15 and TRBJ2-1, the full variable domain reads DAMVIQNPRYQVTQFGKPVTLSCSQTLNHNVMYWYQQKSSQAPKLLFHYYDKDFNNEADTPDNFQSRRPNTSFCFLDIRSPGLGDTAMYLCATRASGQLVQFFGPGTRLTVL.

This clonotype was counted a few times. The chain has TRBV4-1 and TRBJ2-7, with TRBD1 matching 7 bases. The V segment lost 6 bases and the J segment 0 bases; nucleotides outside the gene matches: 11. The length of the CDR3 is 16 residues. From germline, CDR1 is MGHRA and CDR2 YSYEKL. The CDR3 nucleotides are TGCGCCAGCAGGGGGGCAGGGGGTTTAACCTCCTACGAGCAGTACTTC. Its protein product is CASRGAGGLTSYEQYF.

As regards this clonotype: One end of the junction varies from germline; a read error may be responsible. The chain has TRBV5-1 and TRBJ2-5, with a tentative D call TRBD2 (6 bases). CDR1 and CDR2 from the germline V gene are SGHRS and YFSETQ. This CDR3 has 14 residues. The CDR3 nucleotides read TGCGCCAGCAGATTGGAGGGGCCTCAAGAGACCCAGTACTTC. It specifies CASRLEGPQETQYF. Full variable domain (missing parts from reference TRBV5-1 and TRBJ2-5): KAGVTQTPRYLIKTRGQQVTLSCSPISGHRSVSWYQQTPGQGLQFLFEYFSETQRNKGNFPGRFSGRQFSNSRSEMNVSTLELGDSALYLCASRLEGPQETQYFGPGTRLLVL.

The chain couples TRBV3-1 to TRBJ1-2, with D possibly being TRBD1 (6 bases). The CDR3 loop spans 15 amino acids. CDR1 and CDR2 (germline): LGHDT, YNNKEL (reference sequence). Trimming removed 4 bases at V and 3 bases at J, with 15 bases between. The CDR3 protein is CASSLRDTPYYGYTF. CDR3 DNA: TGTGCCAGCAGCCTAAGGGACACCCCCTACTATGGCTACACCTTC.

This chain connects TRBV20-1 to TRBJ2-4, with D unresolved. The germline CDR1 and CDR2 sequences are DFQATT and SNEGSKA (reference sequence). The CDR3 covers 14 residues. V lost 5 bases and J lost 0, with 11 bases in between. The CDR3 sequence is CSAPSRVAKNIQYF. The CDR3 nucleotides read TGCAGTGCTCCGTCACGCGTAGCCAAAAACATTCAGTACTTC.

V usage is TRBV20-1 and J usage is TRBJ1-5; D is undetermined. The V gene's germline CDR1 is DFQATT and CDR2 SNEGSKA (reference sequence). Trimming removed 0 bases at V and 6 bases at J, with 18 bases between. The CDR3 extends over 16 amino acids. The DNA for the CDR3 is TGCAGTGCTAGAGATCATGAAGAGGCACTCCCTCAGCCCCAGCATTTT. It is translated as CSARDHEEALPQPQHF.

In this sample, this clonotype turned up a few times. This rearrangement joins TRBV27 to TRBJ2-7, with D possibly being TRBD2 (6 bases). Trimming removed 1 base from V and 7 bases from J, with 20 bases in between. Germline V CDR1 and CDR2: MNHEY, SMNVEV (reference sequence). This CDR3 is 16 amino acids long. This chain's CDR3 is CASSLLYGVLGREQYF. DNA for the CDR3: TGTGCCAGCAGTTTATTGTACGGCGTGCTGGGGAGGGAGCAGTACTTC.

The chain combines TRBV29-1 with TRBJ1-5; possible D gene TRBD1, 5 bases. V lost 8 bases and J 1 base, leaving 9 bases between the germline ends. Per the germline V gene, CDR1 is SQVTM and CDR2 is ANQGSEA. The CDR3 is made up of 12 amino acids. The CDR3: CSFGGSNQPQHF. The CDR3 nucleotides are TGCAGCTTCGGGGGGAGCAATCAGCCCCAGCATTTT.

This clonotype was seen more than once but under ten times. The CDR3 DNA follows: TGTGCCAGCAGTGAACGACCAAAAGAGACCCAGTACTTC. Encoded protein: CASSERPKETQYF. The gene calls are TRBV6-1 and TRBJ2-5; D uncertain. The CDR3 contains 13 residues. Germline CDR1 and CDR2: MNHNS and SASEGT. Trimming shortened V by 2 bases and J by 3 bases, and 7 bases separated the two germline ends.

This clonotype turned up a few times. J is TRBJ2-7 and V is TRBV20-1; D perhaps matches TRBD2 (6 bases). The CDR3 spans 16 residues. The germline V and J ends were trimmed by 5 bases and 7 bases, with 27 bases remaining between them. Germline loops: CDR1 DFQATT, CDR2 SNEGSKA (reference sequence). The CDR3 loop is CSALKGGLAGLGEQYF. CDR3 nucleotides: TGCAGTGCTCTAAAGGGTGGGCTGGCGGGGCTAGGAGAGCAGTACTTC.

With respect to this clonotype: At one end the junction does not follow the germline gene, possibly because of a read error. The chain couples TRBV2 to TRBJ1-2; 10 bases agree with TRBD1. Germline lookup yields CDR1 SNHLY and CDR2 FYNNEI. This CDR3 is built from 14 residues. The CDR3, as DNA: TGCGCCAGCAGGGGGACAGGGGTAACCTATGGCTACACCTTC. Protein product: CASRGTGVTYGYTF.

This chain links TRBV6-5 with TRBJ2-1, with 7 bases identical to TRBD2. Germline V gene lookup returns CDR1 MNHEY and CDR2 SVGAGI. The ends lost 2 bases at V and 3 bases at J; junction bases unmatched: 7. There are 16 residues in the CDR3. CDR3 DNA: TGTGCCAGCAGTTACGGCGGGAGTAGCCTCTACAATGAGCAGTTCTTC. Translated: CASSYGGSSLYNEQFF.

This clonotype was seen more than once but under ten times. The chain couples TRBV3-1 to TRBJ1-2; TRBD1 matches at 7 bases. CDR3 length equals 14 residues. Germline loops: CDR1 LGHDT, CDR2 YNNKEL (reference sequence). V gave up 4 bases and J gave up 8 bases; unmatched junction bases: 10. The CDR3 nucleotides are TGTGCCAGCAGCCGCCGAGGGACAGCGGGAGGCTACACCTTC. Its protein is CASSRRGTAGGYTF.

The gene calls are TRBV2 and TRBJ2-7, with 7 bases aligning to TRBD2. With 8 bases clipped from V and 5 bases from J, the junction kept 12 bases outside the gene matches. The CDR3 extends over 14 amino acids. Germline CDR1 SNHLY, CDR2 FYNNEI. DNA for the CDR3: TGTGCCAGCGTTACGCGCGGGAGATCCCACGAGCAGTACTTC. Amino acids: CASVTRGRSHEQYF.

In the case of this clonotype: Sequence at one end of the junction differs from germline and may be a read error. The CDR3 here is CASSWTSSTDTQYF. DNA of the CDR3: TGCGCCAGCAGCTGGACCAGTAGCACAGATACGCAGTATTTT. The chain recombines TRBV12-3 or TRBV12-4 with TRBJ2-3; D ambiguous. The CDR3 totals 14 residues.

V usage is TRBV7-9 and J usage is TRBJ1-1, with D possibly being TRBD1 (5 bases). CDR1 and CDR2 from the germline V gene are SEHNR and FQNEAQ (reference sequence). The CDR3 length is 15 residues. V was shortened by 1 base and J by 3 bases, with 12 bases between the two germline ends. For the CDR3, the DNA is TGTGCCAGCAGCTTAGTGGGCAGGGTGGACACTGAAGCTTTCTTT. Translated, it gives CASSLVGRVDTEAFF.

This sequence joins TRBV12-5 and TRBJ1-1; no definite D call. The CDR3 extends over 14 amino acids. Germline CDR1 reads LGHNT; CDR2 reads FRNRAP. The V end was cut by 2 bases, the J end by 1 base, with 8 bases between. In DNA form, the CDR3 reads TGTGCTAGTGGTTTGTTTCCTGAGAACACTGAAGCTTTCTTT. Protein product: CASGLFPENTEAFF.

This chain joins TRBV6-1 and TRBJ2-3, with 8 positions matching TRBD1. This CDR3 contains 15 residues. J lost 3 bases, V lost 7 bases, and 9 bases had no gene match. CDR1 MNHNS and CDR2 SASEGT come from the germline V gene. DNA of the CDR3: TGTGCCAGCATTGACAGGGGAGTGGGGACAGATACGCAGTATTTT. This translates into CASIDRGVGTDTQYF.

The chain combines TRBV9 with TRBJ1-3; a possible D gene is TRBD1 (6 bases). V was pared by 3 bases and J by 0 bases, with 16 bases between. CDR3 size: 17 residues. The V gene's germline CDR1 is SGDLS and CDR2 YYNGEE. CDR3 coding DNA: TGTGCCAGCAGCGCTACGTACAGGGTCGGCTCTGGAAACACCATATATTTT. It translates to CASSATYRVGSGNTIYF.

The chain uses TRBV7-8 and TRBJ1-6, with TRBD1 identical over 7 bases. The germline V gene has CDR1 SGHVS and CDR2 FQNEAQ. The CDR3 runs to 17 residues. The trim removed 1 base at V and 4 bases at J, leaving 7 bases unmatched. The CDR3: CASSLDPGGYYNSPLHF. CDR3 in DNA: TGTGCCAGCAGCTTAGATCCAGGGGGATATTATAATTCACCCCTCCACTTT.

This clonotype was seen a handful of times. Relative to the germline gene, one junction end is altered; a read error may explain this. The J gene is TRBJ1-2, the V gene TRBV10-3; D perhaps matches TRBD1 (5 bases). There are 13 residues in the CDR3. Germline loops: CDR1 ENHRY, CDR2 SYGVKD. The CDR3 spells CAISESGGGGYTF. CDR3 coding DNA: TGTGCCATTAGTGAGTCGGGGGGAGGAGGCTACACCTTC.

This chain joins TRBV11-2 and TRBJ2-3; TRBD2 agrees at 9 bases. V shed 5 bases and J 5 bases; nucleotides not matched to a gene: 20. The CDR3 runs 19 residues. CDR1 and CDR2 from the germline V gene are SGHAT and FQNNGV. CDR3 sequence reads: CASSHPRGGVEKLLDTQYF. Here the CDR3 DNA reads TGTGCCAGCAGCCACCCGCGGGGGGGCGTTGAGAAATTATTAGATACGCAGTATTTT.

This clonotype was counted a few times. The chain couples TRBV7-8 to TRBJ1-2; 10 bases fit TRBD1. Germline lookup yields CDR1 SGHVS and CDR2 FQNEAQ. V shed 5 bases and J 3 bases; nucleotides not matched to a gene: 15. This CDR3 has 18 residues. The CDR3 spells CASSPAWDRGRLDYGYTF. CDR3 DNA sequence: TGTGCCAGCAGCCCCGCATGGGACAGGGGCCGCCTGGACTATGGCTACACCTTC.